Below, 2 T cell receptor beta chains from the same sample are listed, as sequenced in a study of cytomegalovirus exposure and HLA in healthy donors. PCR employed 60 Vbeta and 13 Jbeta primers. Assay: immunoSEQ multiplex PCR; the TCRdb copy retains only in-frame clones and omits some. The table includes approximately 120,000 clones, roughly 74% detected once. The source material was PBMCs. These receptors all stem from a woman in her fifties or sixties in good health and CMV-seropositive.

The chain carries TRBV2 and TRBJ2-7; D is uncertain. The germline V gene has CDR1 SNHLY and CDR2 FYNNEI. V lost 4 bases to trimming and J lost 3 bases, with 13 bases between them. The length of the CDR3 is 14 residues. The CDR3 DNA reads TGTGCCAGCAGTGTTTTTGACACAAACTACGAGCAGTACTTC. Translation gives CASSVFDTNYEQYF.

This clone was detected only a few times. This chain links TRBV6-5 with TRBJ1-2, with D perhaps TRBD1 (6 bases). Trimming left V 4 bases short and J 8 bases short, with 14 bases between. The CDR3 has 13 amino acids. Germline V gene sequence: CDR1 MNHEY, CDR2 SVGAGI. The CDR3 sequence is CASSSDSTPGYTF. In nucleotides, the CDR3 is TGTGCCAGCAGTTCGGACAGCACCCCCGGCTACACCTTC.